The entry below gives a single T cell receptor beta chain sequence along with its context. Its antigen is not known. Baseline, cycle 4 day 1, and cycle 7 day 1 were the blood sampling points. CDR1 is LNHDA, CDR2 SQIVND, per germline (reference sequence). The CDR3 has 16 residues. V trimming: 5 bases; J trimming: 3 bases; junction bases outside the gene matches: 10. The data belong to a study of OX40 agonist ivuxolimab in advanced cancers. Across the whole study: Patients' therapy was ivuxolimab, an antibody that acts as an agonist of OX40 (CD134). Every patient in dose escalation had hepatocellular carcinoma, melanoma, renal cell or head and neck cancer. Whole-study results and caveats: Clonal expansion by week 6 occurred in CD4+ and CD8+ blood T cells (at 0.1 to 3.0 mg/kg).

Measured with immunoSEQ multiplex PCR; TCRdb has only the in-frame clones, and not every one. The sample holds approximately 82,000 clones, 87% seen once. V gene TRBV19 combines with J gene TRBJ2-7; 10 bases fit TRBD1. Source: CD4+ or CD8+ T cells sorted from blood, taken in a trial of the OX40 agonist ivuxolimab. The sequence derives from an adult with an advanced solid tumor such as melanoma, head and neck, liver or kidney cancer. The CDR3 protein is CASSRGTGASGYEQYF. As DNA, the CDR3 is TGTGCCAGTAGTCGCGGGACAGGGGCCTCGGGCTACGAGCAGTACTTC.